This TCR beta chain was recovered during a study of T cell responses to AZD1222 COVID-19 vaccine. Germline-derived CDR1 and CDR2 are SGHRS and YFSETQ. The CDR3 sequence is 13 residues long. V shed 5 bases, J shed 4 bases, and the junction held 6 bases outside the gene matches. Comments on this clone: Its cognate antigen is unknown.

The study's findings and limits: White British ancestry dominated among donors, who included more females, and clonal diversity was possibly underestimated. A reported finding is that nearly half of spike-specific TCRs target unmutated variant regions. The study sampled repertoires only after the peak T cell response. The breadth and depth of Spike-specific TCRs increased once two AZD1222 doses had been given.

The method was immunoSEQ multiplex PCR; TCRdb's version includes in-frame clones alone and lacks a portion of them. The repertoire holds 110,000 to 150,000 clones, with 75% to 95% as singletons. V and J are TRBV5-1 and TRBJ2-7; the match to TRBD1 covers 7 bases. The TCR was taken from an adult in good health. Sequenced material: peripheral blood, taken on day 0 of AZD1222 vaccination. The CDR3 sequence: CASRWDSRYEQYF. The CDR3 DNA follows: TGCGCCAGCAGATGGGACAGCAGGTACGAGCAGTACTTC.